Each of the 6 T cell receptor beta chains below was sequenced from the same sample in a study of shared clonotypes between healthy human individuals. The repertoire was sequenced with immunoSEQ multiplex PCR; TCRdb's copy has only in-frame clones and lacks some. The table shows about 1 million clones, with approximately 80% occurring only once. Sequenced input: memory CD4+ T cells from PBMCs. The subset was: CD45RA-negative fraction. Receptors originate from a man aged 18 to 35 in good health. Some clones in this sample may be carry-over from other donors' samples.

This rearrangement joins TRBV7-2 to TRBJ2-3, with D unclear. The CDR3 sequence is 13 residues long. V gave up 2 bases and J gave up 2 bases, with 5 bases separating them. Germline lookup yields CDR1 SGHTA and CDR2 FQGNSA. CDR3 in amino acids: CASSLSATDTQYF. The CDR3 DNA reads as TGTGCCAGCAGCTTAAGCGCCACAGATACGCAGTATTTT.

Comments on this clone: At one end the junction does not follow the germline gene, possibly because of a read error. The CDR3 coding sequence is TGCAGTGCTAGAGAGGGCAGCCAGGGGGCCTTC. Translation gives CSAREGSQGAF. The chain recombines TRBV20-1 with TRBJ2-7; 8 positions agree with TRBD1. Germline lookup yields CDR1 DFQATT and CDR2 SNEGSKA (reference sequence). The CDR3 extends over 11 amino acids.

Only a few counts were recorded for this clone. The chain has TRBV30 and TRBJ1-2, with a tentative D call TRBD1 (5 bases). Germline CDR1 and CDR2: GTSNPN and SVGIG (reference sequence). This CDR3 is built from 13 residues. The V and J ends lost 5 bases and 8 bases respectively, with 18 bases between them. The DNA for the CDR3 is TGTGCCTGGTCCGGGACGGGGGTTAGGGGCTACACCTTC. Amino acid sequence: CAWSGTGVRGYTF. Supplemented by reference TRBV30 and TRBJ1-2, the full variable domain reads SQTIHQWPATLVQPVGSPLSLECTVEGTSNPNLYWYRQAAGRGLQLLFYSVGIGQISSEVPQNLSASRPQDRQFILSSKKLLLSDSGFYLCAWSGTGVRGYTFGSGTRLTVV.

This clone has only a few counts. This chain uses TRBV29-1 with TRBJ1-2; D is uncertain. V lost 3 bases and J 8 bases, leaving 16 bases between the germline ends. The germline V gene has CDR1 SQVTM and CDR2 ANQGSEA. The CDR3 spans 13 residues. CDR3 residues: CSVDADGVLGYTF. The CDR3 coding sequence is TGCAGCGTTGACGCGGACGGAGTTCTGGGCTACACCTTC.

The V and J genes are TRBV5-4 and TRBJ2-5; D is possibly TRBD2 (5 bases). Germline CDR1 SGHNT, CDR2 YYREEE (reference sequence). The CDR3 spans 16 residues. Trimming removed 3 bases from V and 5 bases from J, with 20 bases in between. The CDR3 reads CASSYQSGGARETQYF. The DNA of the CDR3 is TGTGCCAGCAGCTACCAAAGCGGAGGAGCCAGGGAGACCCAGTACTTC.

The CDR3 DNA follows: TGTGCCAGTACGACAGGAGGGGCCAACGTCCTGACTTTC. It specifies CASTTGGANVLTF. V usage is TRBV19 and J usage is TRBJ2-6, with D perhaps matching TRBD1 (6 bases). The length of the CDR3 is 13 residues. V lost 7 bases and J 4 bases, leaving 8 bases between the germline ends. The germline V gene encodes CDR1 LNHDA and CDR2 SQIVND (reference sequence).